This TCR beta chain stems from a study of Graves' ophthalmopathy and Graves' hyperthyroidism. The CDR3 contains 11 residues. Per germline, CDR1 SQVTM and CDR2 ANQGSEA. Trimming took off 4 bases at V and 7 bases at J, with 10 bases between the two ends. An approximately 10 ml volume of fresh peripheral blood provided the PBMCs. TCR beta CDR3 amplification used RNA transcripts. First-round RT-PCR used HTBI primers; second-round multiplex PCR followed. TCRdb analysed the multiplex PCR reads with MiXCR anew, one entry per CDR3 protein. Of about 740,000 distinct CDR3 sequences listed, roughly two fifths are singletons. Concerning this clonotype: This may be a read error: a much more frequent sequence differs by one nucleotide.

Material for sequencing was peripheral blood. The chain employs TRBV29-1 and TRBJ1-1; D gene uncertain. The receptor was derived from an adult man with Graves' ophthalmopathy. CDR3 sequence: CSVGGEYEAFF. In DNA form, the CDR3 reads TGCAGCGTTGGCGGGGAGTATGAAGCTTTCTTT.